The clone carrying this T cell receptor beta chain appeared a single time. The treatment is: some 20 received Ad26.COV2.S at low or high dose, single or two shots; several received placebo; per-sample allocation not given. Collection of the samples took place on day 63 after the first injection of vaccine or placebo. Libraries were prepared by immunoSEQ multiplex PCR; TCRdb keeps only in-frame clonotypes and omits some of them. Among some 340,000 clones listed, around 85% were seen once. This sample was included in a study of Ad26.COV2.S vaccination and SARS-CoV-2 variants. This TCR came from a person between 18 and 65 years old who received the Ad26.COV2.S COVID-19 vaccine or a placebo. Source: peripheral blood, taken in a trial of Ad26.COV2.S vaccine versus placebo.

The CDR3: CASSPPQGTYEQYF. Written as DNA, the CDR3 is TGCGCCAGCAGCCCCCCTCAGGGGACCTACGAGCAGTACTTC. The chain links TRBV5-1 to TRBJ2-7; possible D gene TRBD1, 6 bases. Germline values: CDR1 SGHRS, CDR2 YFSETQ. CDR3 size: 14 residues. Deletions cut 4 bases from V and 2 bases from J, with 13 bases between.